These T cell receptor beta chains were read from a single sample in a study of high-grade serous ovarian cancer treatment subgroups. Some clones are missing from TCRdb's copy, which holds only in-frame ones; the method was immunoSEQ multiplex PCR. The table has about 3,300 clones, about 69% seen once. The sequenced material came from tumor tissue. These receptors originate from a human donor with high-grade serous ovarian cancer. CDR3s include the opening cysteine and the closing phenylalanine or tryptophan. A D gene is named only where the DNA matches it firmly. The size field is filled for only some rows; it gives once, few, many or a size class.

size	D	J	V	DNA	CDR3
NA	TRBD1	TRBJ2-6	TRBV30	TGTGCCTGGAGCGTTACAGGGGGTTTTACTGGGGCCAACGTCCTGACTTTC	CAWSVTGGFTGANVLTF
NA	NA	TRBJ1-4	TRBV5-1	TGCGCCAGCAGTGCGGGAGGAAATGAAAAACTGTTTTTT	CASSAGGNEKLFF
NA	NA	TRBJ1-2	TRBV28	TGTGCCAGCAGGCGGGACTCAGCGACCCCTAACTATGGCTACACCTTC	CASRRDSATPNYGYTF
NA	NA	TRBJ1-2	TRBV15	TGTGCCACCAGCAGGGACACCCCTTCCGACTATGGCTACACCTTC	CATSRDTPSDYGYTF
once	NA	TRBJ2-7	TRBV11-2	TGTGCCAGCAGCTTAGGACAGCGGGTGAGCTCCTACGAGCAGTACTTC	CASSLGQRVSSYEQYF
NA	NA	TRBJ2-7	TRBV6-5	TGTGCCAGCAGTAGGGACGGAGTCCTTGACGAGCAGTACTTC	CASSRDGVLDEQYF
few	TRBD2	TRBJ2-1	TRBV27	TGTGCCAGCAGTTTATTCGCTAGCGGGGGGAATGAGCAGTTCTTC	CASSLFASGGNEQFF
NA	NA	TRBJ2-7	TRBV21-1	TGTGCCAGCAGGAGGATCGGGACAGGGAGCTACGAGCAGTACTTC	CASRRIGTGSYEQYF
NA	NA	TRBJ2-5	TRBV7-9	TGTGCCAGCAGTGCTTCAGAGACCCAGTACTTC	CASSASETQYF
NA	NA	TRBJ2-1	TRBV12-5	TGTGCTAGTGGTTTGTCCCGGGACGGAAAGAGGGTCGGTACAATTGAGCAGTTCTTC	CASGLSRDGKRVGTIEQFF
once	NA	TRBJ2-7	TRBV21-1	TGTGCCAGCAGCCACCCACGAGGAGCTCCATCCTACGAGCAGTACTTC	CASSHPRGAPSYEQYF
few	TRBD1	TRBJ1-1	TRBV10-3	TGTGCCATCAGCGGACAGGGCCTGAACACTGAAGCTTTCTTT	CAISGQGLNTEAFF
NA	NA	TRBJ2-2	TRBV12-2	TGTGCAAGTCGCTTAGTAACCGGGACTAGCCCTTGGGTCGGGGAGCTGTTTTTT	CASRLVTGTSPWVGELFF
NA	NA	TRBJ1-5	TRBV4-3	TGCGCCAGCAGCCAGGGGGACCTGACCCTTTTAACTCCAGATACGCAGCATTTT	CASSQGDLTLLTPDTQHF
NA	NA	TRBJ2-1	TRBV6-5	TGTGCCAGCAGTTACTCTGGGTCCTACAATGAGCAGTTCTTC	CASSYSGSYNEQFF
NA	TRBD2	TRBJ2-7	TRBV28	TGTGCCAGCCAAAAGCTAGCGGACCTTTACGAGCAGTACTTC	CASQKLADLYEQYF
NA	NA	TRBJ1-5	TRBV9	TGTGCCAGCAGCGTCGGGAACAATCAGCCCCAGCATTTT	CASSVGNNQPQHF
NA	TRBD2	TRBJ2-1	TRBV7-2	TGTGCCAGCAGCTTAACTAGCGGGAGACACAATGAGCAGTTCTTC	CASSLTSGRHNEQFF
NA	NA	TRBJ1-1	TRBV5-6	TGTGCCAGCAGCTTGCTAAGTGGCGCTGAAGCTTTCTTT	CASSLLSGAEAFF
NA	NA	TRBJ1-4	TRBV10-3	TGTGCCATCAGTGGAGGGACTAATGAAAAACTGTTTTTT	CAISGGTNEKLFF
NA	NA	TRBJ2-1	TRBV6-5	TGTGCCAGCAGTTACTCCGGCGATGAGCAGTTCTTC	CASSYSGDEQFF
once	NA	TRBJ1-1	TRBV27	TGTGCCAGCAGTTCGTCAGCCTTCGCAGTTGATGAAGCTTTCTTT	CASSSSAFAVDEAFF
NA	NA	TRBJ2-3	TRBV19	TGTGCCAGTTCCCTTAGCACAGATACGCAGTATTTT	CASSLSTDTQYF
NA	TRBD2	TRBJ2-5	TRBV27	TGTGCCAGCAGAGTGGGGACTAGCGAACAAGAGACCCAGTACTTC	CASRVGTSEQETQYF
NA	TRBD2	TRBJ2-1	TRBV28	TGTGCCAGCAGCCGACTAGCGTCGGGCTCCTACAATGAGCAGTTCTTC	CASSRLASGSYNEQFF
NA	TRBD1	TRBJ2-5	TRBV18	TGTGCCAGCTCATCCTCTCAAGGGACAGGTCAAGAGACCCAGTACTTC	CASSSSQGTGQETQYF
NA	NA	TRBJ2-3	TRBV9	TGTGCCAGCAGCGTAGCGGGGAAAGATACGCAGTATTTT	CASSVAGKDTQYF
NA	TRBD2	TRBJ2-3	TRBV19	TGTGCCAGCTCCAGCGGGAGGCTCACAGATACGCAGTATTTT	CASSSGRLTDTQYF
few	TRBD2	TRBJ2-7	TRBV7-2	TGTGCCAGCAGCCCTAGGCCGGGACTAGCGGGAGGGGTCGACGAGCAGTACTTC	CASSPRPGLAGGVDEQYF
NA	NA	TRBJ2-5	TRBV5-1	TGCGCCAGCAGCCTGGGGGGAGCAGGGTTGGGCCAAGAGACCCAGTACTTC	CASSLGGAGLGQETQYF
NA	NA	TRBJ2-7	TRBV6-6	TGTGCCAGCAGTTACTCCTGGGCGAAAGAGCAGTACTTC	CASSYSWAKEQYF
NA	TRBD2	TRBJ2-7	TRBV28	TGTGCCAGCAGGATGGGGGAGGGCCTGATAGGCGAACAGTACTTC	CASRMGEGLIGEQYF
NA	NA	TRBJ2-2	TRBV2	TGTGCCAGCAGTGAGGGACAGAACACCGGGGAGCTGTTTTTT	CASSEGQNTGELFF
few	NA	TRBJ1-2	TRBV28	TGTGCCAGCCGCGTGGAAGGGGCCCGTCTGGGCTACACCTTC	CASRVEGARLGYTF
NA	TRBD2	TRBJ2-7	TRBV14	TGTGCCAGCAGCCAAGTTGGAGCGGGAGACGTCGAGCAGTACTTC	CASSQVGAGDVEQYF
NA	NA	TRBJ1-5	TRBV12-5	TGTGCTAGTGGTTTTCCCCAGCATTTT	CASGFPQHF
NA	TRBD2	TRBJ2-1	TRBV11-3	TGTGCCAGCAGCTTCCTAGCGGGAGTCTACAATGAGCAGTTCTTC	CASSFLAGVYNEQFF
NA	TRBD2	TRBJ2-1	TRBV7-9	TGTGCCAGCAGCTTACTATGGACTAGCGGGACCAATGAGCAGTTCTTC	CASSLLWTSGTNEQFF
once	NA	TRBJ1-2	TRBV2	TGTGCCAGCAGTTCCCGTCCTTATGGCTACACCTTC	CASSSRPYGYTF
NA	NA	TRBJ2-7	TRBV5-6	TGTGCCAGCAGCTTGTGGCGTTCGGGGCCCGAGCAGTACTTC	CASSLWRSGPEQYF
NA	NA	TRBJ2-2	TRBV11-3	TGTGCCAGCAGCCGCGGGGGCGCCGGGGAGCTGTTTTTT	CASSRGGAGELFF
NA	NA	TRBJ1-6	TRBV5-1	TGCGCCAGCAGCTGGGCTGGGGGCTCCTATAATTCACCCCTCCACTTT	CASSWAGGSYNSPLHF
NA	TRBD2	TRBJ2-1	TRBV19	TGTGCCAGTAGTATAACGGGAGGGTCCTACAATGAGCAGTTCTTC	CASSITGGSYNEQFF
NA	NA	TRBJ2-7	TRBV18	TGTGCCAGCTCACCCGACCTAACCTACGAGCAGTACTTC	CASSPDLTYEQYF
NA	NA	TRBJ2-1	TRBV5-1	TGCGCCAGCACGTTAGCGGCGAGCTCCTACAATGAGCAGTTCTTC	CASTLAASSYNEQFF
NA	TRBD1	TRBJ2-7	TRBV28	TGTGCCAGCAGTTTCTCCCGGGACAGGGGATACGAGCAGTACTTC	CASSFSRDRGYEQYF
NA	NA	TRBJ1-3	TRBV11-3	TGTGCCAGCAGCTCACGGAGCTCCTCTGGAAACACCATATATTTT	CASSSRSSSGNTIYF
few	TRBD1	TRBJ2-7	TRBV15	TGTGCCACCAGCACCTCCGAGGGGACAGCAGGAGCCTACGAGCAGTACTTC	CATSTSEGTAGAYEQYF
few	NA	TRBJ2-3	TRBV30	TGTGCCTGGAATGGGGGGGGCGATACGCAGTATTTT	CAWNGGGDTQYF
NA	TRBD2	TRBJ2-5	TRBV28	TGTGCCACCACTAGCGTGAGGGGCGCAGAGACCCAGTACTTC	CATTSVRGAETQYF
NA	NA	TRBJ1-1	TRBV4-1	TGCGCCAGCAGCCAAAGTATACAGGCGAACACTGAAGCTTTCTTT	CASSQSIQANTEAFF
NA	TRBD1	TRBJ1-5	TRBV28	TGTGCCAGCAGGGACAGGGTAAGGAGCAATCAGCCCCAGCATTTT	CASRDRVRSNQPQHF
NA	NA	TRBJ2-4	TRBV7-6	TGTGCCAGCAGCTTAGAGGCAGGGTCATCCAAAAACATTCAGTACTTC	CASSLEAGSSKNIQYF
few	TRBD1	TRBJ2-7	TRBV29-1	TGCAGCGTTGCCCGACAGGGTCCCGCTGGCGAGCAGTACTTC	CSVARQGPAGEQYF
once	NA	TRBJ2-5	TRBV7-9	TGTGCCAGCAGCTTAGCACGGGGAGATGAGACCCAGTACTTC	CASSLARGDETQYF
NA	NA	TRBJ1-1	TRBV28	TGTGCCAGCAGTTGGCCCGTTTCTGAAGCTTTCTTT	CASSWPVSEAFF
NA	TRBD2	TRBJ2-3	TRBV7-2	TGTGCCAGCAGCTCGGGACTAGCGGGAGTGAGGGGTAGCACAGATACGCAGTATTTT	CASSSGLAGVRGSTDTQYF
NA	TRBD1	TRBJ2-1	TRBV9	TGTGCCAGCAGCGGTACAGGGGTCCCTTCCTCCTACAATGAGCAGTTCTTC	CASSGTGVPSSYNEQFF